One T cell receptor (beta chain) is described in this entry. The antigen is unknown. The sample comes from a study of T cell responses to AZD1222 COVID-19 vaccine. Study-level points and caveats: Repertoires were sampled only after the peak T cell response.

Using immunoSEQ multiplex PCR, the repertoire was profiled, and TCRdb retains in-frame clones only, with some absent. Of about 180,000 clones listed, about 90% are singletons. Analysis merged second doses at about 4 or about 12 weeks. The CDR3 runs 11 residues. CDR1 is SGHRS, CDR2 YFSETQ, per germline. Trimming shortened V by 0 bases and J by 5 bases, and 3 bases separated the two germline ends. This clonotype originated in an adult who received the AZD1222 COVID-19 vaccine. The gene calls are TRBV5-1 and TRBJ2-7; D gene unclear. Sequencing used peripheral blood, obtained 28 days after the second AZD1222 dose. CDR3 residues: CASSLDNEQYF. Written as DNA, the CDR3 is TGCGCCAGCAGCTTGGACAACGAGCAGTACTTC.